This T cell receptor (beta chain) is drawn from a study of regulatory T cells in long-lasting Graves disease. Study results and limitations: The study found lower TCR diversity in persistent Graves' patients than in newly diagnosed ones. TRBV28 was favored in persistent disease, as were TRBJ1-2 and TRBJ2-5.

Through Arm-PCR of CDR3 regions and iRepertoire HTBI primers, TCR beta libraries were built. Original data processing: Samples collectively showed more than 55 TRBV and 11 to 15 TRBJ segments. TCRdb re-called the multiplex PCR reads through MiXCR, storing one row per CDR3 protein. These V and J calls are TCRdb output, not the study's own analysis. The repertoire holds roughly 400,000 distinct CDR3 sequences, with about a fifth as singletons. Many counts were recorded for this clonotype. Its target is not known. Per germline, CDR1 DFQATT and CDR2 SNEGSKA (reference sequence). The CDR3 length is 13 residues. V shed 6 bases and J 4 bases; nucleotides not matched to a gene: 7. Specified time point: persistent/refractory GD, antithyroid drugs over 5 years with positive TRAb. From PBMCs, RNA was extracted and then used to make the TCR library. Staff took roughly 8.1 milliliters of peripheral blood and put it into EDTA tubes.

Source: peripheral blood mononuclear cells (PBMCs), taken when the disease was refractory, from a patient treated with antithyroid drugs. V usage is TRBV20-1 and J usage is TRBJ2-5, with 8 bases that match TRBD1. The sequence came from a female donor with Graves disease. The CDR3 reads CSAQDREGETQYF. CDR3 sequence (DNA): TGCAGTGCCCAGGACAGGGAAGGAGAGACCCAGTACTTC.